These 4 T cell receptor beta chains share one sample of origin, sequenced in a study of monozygotic twins with inflammatory bowel disease. Reanalyzing the 5' RACE reads, TCRdb keeps one entry per CDR3 protein, without DNA. The repertoire shows over 90,000 distinct CDR3 sequences; the top ten hold approximately 2%. The sample taken for sequencing was blood. The receptors were sampled from a human donor with ulcerative colitis or Crohn's disease, or a healthy co-twin of an affected twin (not recorded which).

The chain recombines TRBV15 with TRBJ2-7; no DNA is available, so the TRBD2 call from TCRdb remains unchecked. The CDR3 spans 16 residues. Germline V gives CDR1 LNHNV, CDR2 YYDKDF (reference sequence). CDR3 sequence reads: CATSRVPLATNYEQYF.

V is TRBV19 and J is TRBJ2-4; TCRdb names TRBD1, which stays unverified in the absence of DNA. Germline-derived CDR1 and CDR2 are LNHDA and SQIVND (reference sequence). The CDR3 sequence is 15 residues long. Here the CDR3 reads CASSSRGVSKNIQYF.

The CDR3 sequence is CASSSTGLALNEQFF. The chain is built from TRBV19 and TRBJ2-1; as DNA is missing, the TRBD2 call by TCRdb cannot be tested. The CDR3 has 15 residues. Per the germline V gene, CDR1 is LNHDA and CDR2 is SQIVND (reference sequence).

The CDR3 is CASSLKFLSYEQYF. The chain carries TRBV7-3 and TRBJ2-7. The CDR3 spans 14 residues. The V gene's germline CDR1 is SGHTA and CDR2 FQGTGA.